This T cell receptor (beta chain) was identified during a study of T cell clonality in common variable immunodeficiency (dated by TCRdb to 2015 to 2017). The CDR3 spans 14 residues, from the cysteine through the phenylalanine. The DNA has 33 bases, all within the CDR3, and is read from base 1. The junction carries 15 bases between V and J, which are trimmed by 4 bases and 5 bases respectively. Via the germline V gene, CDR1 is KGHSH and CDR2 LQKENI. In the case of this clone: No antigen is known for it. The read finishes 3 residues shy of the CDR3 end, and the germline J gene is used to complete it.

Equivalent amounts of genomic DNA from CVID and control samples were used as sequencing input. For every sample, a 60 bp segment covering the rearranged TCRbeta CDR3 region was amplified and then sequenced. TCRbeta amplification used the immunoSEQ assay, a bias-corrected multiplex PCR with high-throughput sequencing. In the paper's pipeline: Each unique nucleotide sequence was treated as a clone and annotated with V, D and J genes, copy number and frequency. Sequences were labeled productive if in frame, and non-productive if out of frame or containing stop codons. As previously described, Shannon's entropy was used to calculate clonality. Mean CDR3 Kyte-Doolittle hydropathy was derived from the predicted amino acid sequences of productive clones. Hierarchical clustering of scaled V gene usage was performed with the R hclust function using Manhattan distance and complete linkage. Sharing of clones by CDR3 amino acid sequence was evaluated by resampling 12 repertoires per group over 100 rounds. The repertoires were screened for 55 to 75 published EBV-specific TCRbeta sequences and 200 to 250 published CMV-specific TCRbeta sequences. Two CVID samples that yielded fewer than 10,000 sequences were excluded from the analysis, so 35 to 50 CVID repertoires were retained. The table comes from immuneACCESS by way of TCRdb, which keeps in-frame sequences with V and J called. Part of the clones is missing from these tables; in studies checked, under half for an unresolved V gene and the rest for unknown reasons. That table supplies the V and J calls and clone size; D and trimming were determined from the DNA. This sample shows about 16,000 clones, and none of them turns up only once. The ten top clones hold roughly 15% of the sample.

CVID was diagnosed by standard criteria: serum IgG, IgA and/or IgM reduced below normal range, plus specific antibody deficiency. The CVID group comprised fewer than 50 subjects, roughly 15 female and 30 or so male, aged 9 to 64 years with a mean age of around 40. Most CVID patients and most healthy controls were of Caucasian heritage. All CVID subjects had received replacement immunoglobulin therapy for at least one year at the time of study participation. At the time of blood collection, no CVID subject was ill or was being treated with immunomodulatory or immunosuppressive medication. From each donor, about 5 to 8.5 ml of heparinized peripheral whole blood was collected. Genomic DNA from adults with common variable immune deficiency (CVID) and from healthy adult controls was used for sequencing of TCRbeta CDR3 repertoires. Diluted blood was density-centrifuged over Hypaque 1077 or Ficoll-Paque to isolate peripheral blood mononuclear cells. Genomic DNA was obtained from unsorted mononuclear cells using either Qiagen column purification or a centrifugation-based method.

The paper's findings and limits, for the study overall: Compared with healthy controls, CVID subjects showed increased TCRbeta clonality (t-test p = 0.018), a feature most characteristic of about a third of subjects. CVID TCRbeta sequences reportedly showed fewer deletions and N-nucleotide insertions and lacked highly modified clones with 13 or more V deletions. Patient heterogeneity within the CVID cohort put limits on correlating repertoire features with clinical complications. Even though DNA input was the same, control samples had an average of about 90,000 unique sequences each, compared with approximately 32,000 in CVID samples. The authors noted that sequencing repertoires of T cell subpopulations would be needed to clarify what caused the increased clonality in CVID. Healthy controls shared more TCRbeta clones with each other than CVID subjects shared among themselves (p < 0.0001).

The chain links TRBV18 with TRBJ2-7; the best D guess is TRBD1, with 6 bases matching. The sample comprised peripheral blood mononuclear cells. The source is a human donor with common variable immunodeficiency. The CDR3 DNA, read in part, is TGTGCCAGCTCACTCTTGGGGGACAACCACGAG. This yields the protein CASSLLGDNHE. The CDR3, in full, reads CASSLLGDNHEQYF.